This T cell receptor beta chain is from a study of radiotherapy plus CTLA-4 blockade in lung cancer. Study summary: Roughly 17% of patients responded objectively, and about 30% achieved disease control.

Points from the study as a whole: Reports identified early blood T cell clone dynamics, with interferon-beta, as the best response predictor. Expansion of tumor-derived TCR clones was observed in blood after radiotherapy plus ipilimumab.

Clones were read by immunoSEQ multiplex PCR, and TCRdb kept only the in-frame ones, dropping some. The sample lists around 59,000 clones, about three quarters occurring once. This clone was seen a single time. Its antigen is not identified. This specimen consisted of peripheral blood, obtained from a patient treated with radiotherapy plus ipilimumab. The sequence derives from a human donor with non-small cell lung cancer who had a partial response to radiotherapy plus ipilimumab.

The CDR3 spells CASSVYGSTYEQYF. The CDR3 DNA sequence: TGTGCCAGCAGTGTTTACGGGTCGACGTACGAGCAGTACTTC. The V gene is TRBV2, the J gene TRBJ2-7, with unresolved D. CDR3 length: 14 amino acids. Germline CDR1 is SNHLY and CDR2 is FYNNEI. V was clipped by 4 bases and J by 4 bases, with 14 bases between them.